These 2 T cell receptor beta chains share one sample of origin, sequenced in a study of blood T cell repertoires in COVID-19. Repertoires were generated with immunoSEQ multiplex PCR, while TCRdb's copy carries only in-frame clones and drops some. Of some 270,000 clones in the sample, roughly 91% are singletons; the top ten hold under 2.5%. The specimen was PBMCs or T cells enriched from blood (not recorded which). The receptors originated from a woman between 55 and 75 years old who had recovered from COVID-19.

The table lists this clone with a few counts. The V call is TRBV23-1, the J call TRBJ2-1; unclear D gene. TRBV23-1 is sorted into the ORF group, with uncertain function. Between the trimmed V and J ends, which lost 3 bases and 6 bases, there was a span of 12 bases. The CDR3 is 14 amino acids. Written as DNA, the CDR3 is TGCGCCAGCAGTCACGCCCGGGTCCTCAATGAGCAGTTCTTC. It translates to CASSHARVLNEQFF.

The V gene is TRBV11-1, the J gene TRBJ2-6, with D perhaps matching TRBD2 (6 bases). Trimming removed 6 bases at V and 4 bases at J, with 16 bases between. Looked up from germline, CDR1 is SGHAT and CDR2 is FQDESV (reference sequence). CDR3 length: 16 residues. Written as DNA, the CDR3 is TGTGCCAGCAGGCCGCGGGGTTCGTACGGGGCCAACGTCCTGACTTTC. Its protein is CASRPRGSYGANVLTF.